This T cell receptor beta chain was profiled in a study of shared clonotypes between healthy human individuals. Study-wide background: The donor group consisted of two women and a few men, aged 18 to 49. General study findings and limits: When compared with the clonotypes that were shared by all four sorted-subset donors, the non-shared clonotypes turned out to have lower generation probabilities.

Germline V lookup: CDR1 SSHAT, CDR2 FNYEAQ (reference sequence). The J segment lost 5 bases and the V segment lost 0 bases, leaving 5 bases of the junction unmatched. There are 16 residues in the CDR3. As concerns this clone: The antigen is not known.

Assay: immunoSEQ multiplex PCR; the TCRdb copy retains only in-frame clones and omits some. The table has about 2.1 million clones, approximately 94% seen once. CD8 cells regarded as naive lacked CD45RO, were positively chosen for CCR7, and omitted terminally differentiated effector memory CD45RA+ cells. The sample taken for sequencing was naive CD8+ T cells from PBMCs. This sequence was found in a young man in good health. Some clones in this sample may be carry-over from other donors' samples. The chain carries TRBV7-7 and TRBJ2-2, with 8 bases identical to TRBD2. The CDR3 sequence: CASSLANGRETGELFF. In DNA, the CDR3 is TGTGCCAGCAGCTTAGCTAACGGGAGGGAGACCGGGGAGCTGTTTTTT.